The source of this TCR beta chain is a study of T cells in Graves' hyperthyroidism and ophthalmopathy. Newly diagnosed hyperthyroidism patients aged 18 to 65 years had disease lasting under 2 months. There are many counts of this clonotype. The CDR3 covers 17 residues. Germline CDR1 is LNHNV and CDR2 is YYDKDF (reference sequence). The trim removed 1 base at V and 0 bases at J, leaving 6 bases unmatched. Amplified TCR beta CDR3 regions derived from RNA transcripts. TCR CDR3 underwent first-round RT-PCR with the HTBI primer set. TCRdb itself ran the multiplex PCR reads through MiXCR, one entry per CDR3 protein. This table holds hundreds of thousands of distinct CDR3 sequences, around 15% found once.

The TCR sequence derives from a young woman with Graves' hyperthyroidism. The chain links TRBV15 to TRBJ1-1; 9 bases line up with TRBD1. The sample was blood. CDR3 sequence reads: CATSRVGQGGMNTEAFF. The CDR3 region has the DNA TGTGCCACCAGCAGAGTGGGACAGGGCGGGATGAACACTGAAGCTTTCTTT.